This TCR beta chain was retrieved from a study of beta chain features in type 1 diabetes. Study conclusions and caveats: Moderate yet significant TCRB CDR3 shortening was seen in Type 1 diabetes patients in all four CD4+ subsets.

With respect to this clone: Its specificity is unknown.

Of the isolated RNA, all was reverse transcribed, and so the sequenced material was expressed TCRB transcripts. TCRdb keeps only in-frame clones here, not all; method: immunoSEQ multiplex PCR. The profile shows under 300,000 clones, about 15% of them singletons. The germline V gene encodes CDR1 SGDLS and CDR2 YYNGEE. CDR3 size: 14 residues. The V and J ends lost 4 bases and 4 bases respectively, with 14 bases between them. This chain connects TRBV9 to TRBJ1-1; D remains ambiguous. Sequenced input: naive CD4+ T cells from blood. The TCR sequence derives from a man aged 30 to 39 with type 1 diabetes. This CDR3 reads CASSPEVVGTEAFF. The DNA of the CDR3 is TGTGCCAGCAGCCCCGAGGTGGTTGGCACTGAAGCTTTCTTT.